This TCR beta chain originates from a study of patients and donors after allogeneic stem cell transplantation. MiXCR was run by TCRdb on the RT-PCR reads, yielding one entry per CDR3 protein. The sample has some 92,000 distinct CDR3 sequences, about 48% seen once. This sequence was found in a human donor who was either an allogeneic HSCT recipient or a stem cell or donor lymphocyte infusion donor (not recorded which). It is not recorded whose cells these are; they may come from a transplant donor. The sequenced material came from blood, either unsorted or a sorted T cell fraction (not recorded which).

CDR3 DNA sequence: TGTGCCATCTCCCAGGGTATCTATGGCTACACCTTC. Its translation: CAISQGIYGYTF. V usage is TRBV7-2 and J usage is TRBJ1-2, with D perhaps TRBD1 (5 bases). This CDR3 has 12 amino acids. The V end was cut by 10 bases, the J end by 4 bases, with 13 bases between. Germline V lookup: CDR1 SGHTA, CDR2 FQGNSA. Combining the CDR3 with reference TRBV7-2 and TRBJ1-2 gives the whole variable domain GAGVSQSPSNKVTEKGKDVELRCDPISGHTALYWYRQSLGQGLEFLIYFQGNSAPDKSGLPSDRFSAERTGGSVSTLTIQRTQQEDSAVYLCAISQGIYGYTFGSGTRLTVV.